A single sample is the source of the 15 T cell receptor beta chains below, sequenced in a study of shared clonotypes between healthy human individuals. The table came from immunoSEQ multiplex PCR; TCRdb's copy has only in-frame clones and leaves some out. Here the sample spans over 850,000 clones, 75% to 80% being singletons. Material: memory CD4+ T cells from PBMCs. Stated subset: CD45RA-negative fraction. The origin of the receptors is a man younger than 35 in good health. Some clones in this sample may be carry-over from other donors' samples.

The gene calls are TRBV18 and TRBJ2-7; 14 positions agree with TRBD2. The CDR3 length is 17 residues. The V and J ends lost 4 bases and 3 bases, in that order; junction bases with no gene match: 8. CDR1 is KGHSH, CDR2 LQKENI, per germline. CDR3 residues: CASSRSQGLAGGYEQYF. Here the CDR3 DNA reads TGTGCCAGCTCACGGAGCCAAGGACTAGCGGGAGGCTACGAGCAGTACTTC.

The chain uses TRBV5-4 and TRBJ2-7, with 7 bases aligning to TRBD2. J gave up 1 base and V 1 base, and 5 bases lay outside the gene matches. The CDR3 is made up of 15 amino acids. Germline values: CDR1 SGHNT, CDR2 YYREEE (reference sequence). The CDR3 is CASSLPSGPSYEQYF. CDR3 DNA: TGTGCCAGCAGCTTGCCTAGCGGACCATCCTACGAGCAGTACTTC.

The V gene is TRBV6-6, the J gene TRBJ1-1; TRBD1 agrees at 8 bases. CDR1 and CDR2 from the germline V gene are MNHNY and SVGAGI (reference sequence). There are 14 residues in the CDR3. V lost 6 bases, J lost 5 bases, and 8 bases stayed unmatched. Written as DNA, the CDR3 is TGTGCCAGCAGACCAGGGGGCGGGAGAACTGAAGCTTTCTTT. This sequence encodes CASRPGGGRTEAFF.

The rearrangement uses TRBV6-8 and TRBJ2-7; D perhaps matches TRBD1 (5 bases). The V end lost 6 bases, the J end lost 1 base, and 22 bases lay between the germline ends. CDR1 is MNHGY, CDR2 SAAAGT, per germline. The CDR3 has 17 residues. CDR3 region: CASSKFNRLPTSYEQYF. The CDR3 DNA reads as TGTGCCAGCAGCAAATTTAACAGGCTTCCTACTTCCTACGAGCAGTACTTC.

The V call is TRBV11-2, the J call TRBJ2-2; tentatively, D is TRBD1 (5 bases). Germline V gives CDR1 SGHAT, CDR2 FQNNGV. This CDR3 has 16 amino acids. V was shortened by 6 bases and J by 0 bases, with 14 bases between the two germline ends. The CDR3: CASSTYRRSNTGELFF. The CDR3 DNA reads TGTGCCAGCAGTACATACAGGCGTTCGAACACCGGGGAGCTGTTTTTT.

DNA of the CDR3: TGCGCCAGCAGCCCCGTAGCGGGAGGGTCCAATGAGCAGTTCTTC. This encodes CASSPVAGGSNEQFF. The chain carries TRBV5-1 and TRBJ2-1; 11 bases agree with TRBD2. CDR1 SGHRS and CDR2 YFSETQ come from the germline V gene. The CDR3 is made up of 15 amino acids. Germline trimming cut 4 bases from V and 6 bases from J; bases unmatched to any gene: 6.

This clone was seen only a few times. J is TRBJ1-5 and V is TRBV7-9; D might be TRBD1 (5 bases). The CDR3 spans 13 residues. Germline CDR1 SEHNR, CDR2 FQNEAQ (reference sequence). Between the trimmed V and J ends, which lost 5 bases and 2 bases, there was a span of 7 bases. The CDR3 is CASSVQGNQPQHF. DNA for the CDR3: TGTGCCAGCAGCGTACAGGGCAATCAGCCCCAGCATTTT.

This chain links TRBV10-1 with TRBJ2-4, with TRBD2 as a possible D gene (6 bases). The CDR3 sequence is 17 residues long. Germline-derived CDR1 and CDR2 are WNHNN and SYGVQD (reference sequence). V shed 0 bases and J shed 0 bases, with 12 bases lying between them. CDR3 DNA: TGCGCCAGCAGTGAGTCGGGTAGCGGATTAGCCAAAAACATTCAGTACTTC. Its translation is CASSESGSGLAKNIQYF.

The chain employs TRBV5-4 and TRBJ2-1; possible D gene TRBD2, 5 bases. CDR1 is SGHNT, CDR2 YYREEE, per germline (reference sequence). This CDR3 is built from 13 residues. Trimming pared 7 bases from V and 5 bases from J, leaving 13 bases between. Here the CDR3 DNA reads TGTGCCAGCTCGAGGGCGCGAAACAATGAGCAGTTCTTC. As protein: CASSRARNNEQFF.

This clone was picked up a small number of times. The chain employs TRBV29-1 and TRBJ1-1; TRBD1 agrees at 7 bases. This CDR3 is built from 13 residues. J gave up 1 base and V 7 bases, and 6 bases lay outside the gene matches. CDR1 is SQVTM and CDR2 is ANQGSEA in the germline V gene. CDR3 region: CSGRQGGNTEAFF. The CDR3 DNA reads TGCAGCGGGAGACAGGGCGGGAACACTGAAGCTTTCTTT.

The chain recombines TRBV9 with TRBJ2-3; 7 bases are shared with TRBD2. CDR1 is SGDLS, CDR2 YYNGEE, per germline. After removal of 4 bases from V and 6 bases from J, the junction contained 5 bases not matched to a gene. CDR3 length: 13 residues. CDR3 region: CASSIGGDDTQYF. In nucleotides, the CDR3 is TGTGCCAGCAGCATTGGGGGGGACGATACGCAGTATTTT.

The chain links TRBV4-1 to TRBJ2-7; TRBD1 matches at 9 bases. Germline CDR1 and CDR2: MGHRA and YSYEKL. V shed 3 bases, J shed 4 bases, and the junction held 7 bases outside the gene matches. This CDR3 contains 15 residues. The CDR3 is CASSQADRGLYEQYF. The CDR3 DNA is TGCGCCAGCAGCCAGGCAGACAGGGGGTTGTACGAGCAGTACTTC.

The chain couples TRBV29-1 to TRBJ2-7, with D perhaps matching TRBD1 (6 bases). This CDR3 has 14 amino acids. The V gene lost 5 bases and the J gene lost 9 bases, with 23 bases spanning the gap. CDR1 SQVTM and CDR2 ANQGSEA come from the germline V gene. The CDR3 bases are TGCAGCGTTTATGAGACAGGTTCCTCCGAGCGGCAGTACTTC. It translates to CSVYETGSSERQYF.

V is TRBV11-2 and J is TRBJ1-2; D is uncertain. Germline loops: CDR1 SGHAT, CDR2 FQNNGV. CDR3 size: 15 residues. V lost 4 bases and J 6 bases, leaving 18 bases between the germline ends. The CDR3 nucleotides read TGTGCCAGCAGCTCACATATAGGAGGATATGATGGCTACACCTTC. It encodes CASSSHIGGYDGYTF.

This clone showed up just a few times. Other DNA sequences in this sample translate to the same CDR3. The V gene is TRBV10-3, the J gene TRBJ1-5; D unclear. V was pared by 0 bases and J by 5 bases, with 5 bases between. The CDR3 covers 13 residues. Germline V lookup: CDR1 ENHRY, CDR2 SYGVKD. The CDR3 here is CAISESTDQPQHF. CDR3 nucleotide sequence: TGTGCCATCAGTGAGTCGACTGATCAGCCCCAGCATTTT.